Listed below are T cell receptor beta chains from one sample, sequenced in a study of OX40 agonist ivuxolimab in advanced cancers. The protocol was immunoSEQ multiplex PCR, while the TCRdb copy is restricted to in-frame clones and leaves out a portion. The sample records around 68,000 clones, around nine tenths being singletons. This sample comprised CD4+ or CD8+ T cells sorted from blood, obtained in a trial of the OX40 agonist ivuxolimab. These receptors came from an adult with an advanced solid tumor such as melanoma, head and neck, liver or kidney cancer. Both conserved end residues are part of each CDR3. Clone size is given for some rows only: seen once, a few or many times, or a class if the clone is expanded.

>TRBV6-6|TRBJ1-6|NA|13
CASTDRVFSPLHF
>TRBV30|TRBJ1-2|once|10
CAQQGFGYTF
>TRBV5-6|TRBJ2-5|NA|15
CASSFRGDIQETQYF
>TRBV30|TRBJ2-7|NA|14
CAWSRGGVGYEQYF
>TRBV27|TRBJ2-3|NA|12
CASSSVGDTQYF
>TRBV7-2|TRBJ2-7|NA|13
CASTTLQGLEQYF
>TRBV27|TRBJ2-3|once|14
CASSSSYPSDTQYF
>TRBV14|TRBJ2-7|NA|14
CASSPQQVSYEQYF
>TRBV23-1|TRBJ2-4|NA|14
CASSRRVAKNIQYF
>TRBV4-3|TRBJ1-1|NA|14
CASSRQGSNTEAFF
>TRBV7-2|TRBJ2-1|NA|13
CASSLALGRGQFF
>TRBV5-6|TRBJ1-1|NA|15
CASSVRVGFNTEAFF
>TRBV11-2|TRBJ2-1|NA|17
CASSLTSGTSGGNEQFF
>TRBV14|TRBJ1-4|NA|16
CASSQASDRSSEKLFF
>TRBV5-8|TRBJ2-1|NA|15
CASSRTGTAYNEQFF
>TRBV28|TRBJ1-5|NA|15
CASSSPQGMSQPQHF
>TRBV9|TRBJ2-1|NA|16
CASSVLAGGLANEQFF
>TRBV4-2|TRBJ2-7|NA|13
CASSQEVGYEQYF
>TRBV6-6|TRBJ1-4|once|15
CASRRAGTANEKLFF
>TRBV6-6|TRBJ2-7|NA|14
CASQLAGGPYEQYF
>TRBV5-1|TRBJ2-3|NA|13
CASSSSSTDTQYF
>TRBV11-2|TRBJ1-1|few|14
CASASDTRRAEAFF
>TRBV30|TRBJ1-1|NA|12
CAWSRPNTEAFF
>TRBV11-2|NA|NA|15
CASSLGRGSSYEQYF
>TRBV4-2|TRBJ1-2|once|13
CASSQESGFGYTF
>TRBV5-1|TRBJ1-4|few|16
CASNVGLGQGNEKLFF
>TRBV29-1|TRBJ1-6|few|13
CSVRQTDNSPLHF
>TRBV11-3|TRBJ2-1|NA|13
CASSAGLDNEQFF
>TRBV14|TRBJ2-7|NA|10
CASGNYEQYF
>TRBV7-8|TRBJ2-7|NA|16
CASSTLQGQGAREQYF
>TRBV11-2|TRBJ1-1|once|14
CASSLVDWDTEAFF
>TRBV6-1|TRBJ1-4|few|15
CASRDRTGWSEKLFF
>TRBV7-8|TRBJ2-1|NA|13
CASNAGGDNEQFF
>TRBV5-1|TRBJ2-3|NA|15
CASSLAGGSTDTQYF
>TRBV7-6|TRBJ2-3|NA|15
CASSSGGTGGNTQYF
>TRBV29-1|TRBJ2-3|NA|14
CSVEIGGRADTQYF
>TRBV5-1|TRBJ2-1|NA|15
CASSLVGTGYNEQFF
>TRBV9|TRBJ2-5|NA|14
CASSVGLAREEQYF
>TRBV19|TRBJ1-6|NA|14
CASSITGAGSPLHF